This TCR beta chain was retrieved from a study of cytomegalovirus exposure and HLA in healthy donors. Background on the study: The 90 to 150 validation repertoires used the same platform as the roughly 700 first-cohort repertoires (as reported by a later analysis).

Findings and limits, study-wide: The study put 150 or so TCR beta chains on its list as cytomegalovirus-associated. While the bulk of TCR sequences proved rare, some public TCRs turned up in many donors.

CDR3 length: 16 amino acids. J lost 4 bases, V lost 3 bases, and 5 bases had no gene match. Germline loops: CDR1 LNHDA, CDR2 SQIVND (reference sequence). This clone was detected only once. Its antigen is currently unknown. The assay was immunoSEQ multiplex PCR, and TCRdb's table has in-frame clones only and misses some. The sample lists 150,000 to 200,000 clones, around 96% seen once, with under 0.9% in the top ten. This receptor was identified in a woman under 30 in good health and CMV-seronegative. The chain links TRBV19 to TRBJ2-1; 11 bases agree with TRBD2. The sequencing input was PBMCs. The CDR3 DNA reads TGTGCCAGTAGTATCCTCCTAGCGGGGGGTTACAATGAGCAGTTCTTC. The encoded protein is CASSILLAGGYNEQFF.